The sample holds a few counts of the clone carrying this TCR beta chain. The data originate from a study of cytomegalovirus exposure and HLA in healthy donors. Study background: Counted in an early data release were approximately 85 million unique TCRs from HLA-typed donors.

Unmatched junction bases numbered 9, after V lost 0 bases and J lost 9 bases. The CDR3 loop spans 18 amino acids. CDR1 and CDR2 (germline): SGHTA, FQGNSA. Both 60 Vbeta primers and 13 Jbeta primers went into the PCR. Generated by immunoSEQ multiplex PCR, the TCRdb table keeps only in-frame clones and is missing some. The sample yields 150,000 to 200,000 clones, approximately 84% seen once. Source material: PBMCs. The V gene is TRBV7-2, the J gene TRBJ2-1; 15 bases align to TRBD2. This sequence was found in a boy aged 5 to 17 in good health and CMV-seronegative. The chain's CDR3 is CASSLAGRTSGGASEQFF. CDR3 DNA sequence: TGTGCCAGCAGCTTAGCGGGAAGGACTAGCGGGGGGGCCAGTGAGCAGTTCTTC.